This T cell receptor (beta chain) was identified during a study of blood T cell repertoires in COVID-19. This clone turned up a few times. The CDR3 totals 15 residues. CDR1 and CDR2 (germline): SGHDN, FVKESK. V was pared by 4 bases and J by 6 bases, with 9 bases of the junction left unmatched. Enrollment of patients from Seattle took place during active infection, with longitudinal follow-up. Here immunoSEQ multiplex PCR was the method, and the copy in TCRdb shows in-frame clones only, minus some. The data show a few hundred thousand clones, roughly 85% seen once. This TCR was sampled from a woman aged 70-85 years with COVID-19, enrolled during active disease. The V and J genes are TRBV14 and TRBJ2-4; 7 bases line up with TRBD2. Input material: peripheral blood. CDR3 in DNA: TGTGCCAGCAGCCGACTAGGACTAGGGACAAACATTCAGTACTTC. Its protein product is CASSRLGLGTNIQYF.